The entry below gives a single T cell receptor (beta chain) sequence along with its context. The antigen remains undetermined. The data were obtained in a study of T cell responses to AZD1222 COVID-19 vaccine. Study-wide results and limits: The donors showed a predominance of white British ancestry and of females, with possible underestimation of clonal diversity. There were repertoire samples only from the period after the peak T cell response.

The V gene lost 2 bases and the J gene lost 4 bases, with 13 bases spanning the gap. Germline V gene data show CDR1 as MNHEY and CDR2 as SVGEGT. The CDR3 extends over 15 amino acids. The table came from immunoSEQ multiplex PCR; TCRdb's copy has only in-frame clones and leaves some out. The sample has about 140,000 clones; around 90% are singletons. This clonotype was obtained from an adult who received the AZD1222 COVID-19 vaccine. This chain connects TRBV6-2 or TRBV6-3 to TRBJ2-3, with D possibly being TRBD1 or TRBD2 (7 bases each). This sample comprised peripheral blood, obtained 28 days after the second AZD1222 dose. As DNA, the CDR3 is TGTGCCAGCAGTTACGACAGGGAGGGCGCAGATACGCAGTATTTT. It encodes CASSYDREGADTQYF.